These 27 T cell receptor beta chains were all obtained from the same sample, sequenced in a study of neurological immune-mediated disorders. Each CDR3 protein gets one entry after TCRdb re-called the 5' RACE reads with MiXCR. Of around 10,000 distinct CDR3 sequences listed, approximately 21% are singletons. Sample: CD8+ T cells from blood. Receptors originate from a woman aged 55-70 years with HTLV-1-associated myelopathy (HAM/TSP).

The chain has TRBV7-2 and TRBJ2-7, with TRBD1 identical over 11 bases. Germline V lookup: CDR1 SGHTA, CDR2 FQGNSA. V shed 3 bases and J 5 bases; nucleotides not matched to a gene: 3. The CDR3 spans 14 residues. CDR3 sequence reads: CASSFGQGANEQYF. In nucleotides, the CDR3 is TGTGCCAGCAGCTTCGGACAGGGGGCTAACGAGCAGTACTTC. The full variable domain, completed using reference TRBV7-2 and TRBJ2-7, is GAGVSQSPSNKVTEKGKDVELRCDPISGHTALYWYRQSLGQGLEFLIYFQGNSAPDKSGLPSDRFSAERTGGSVSTLTIQRTQQEDSAVYLCASSFGQGANEQYFGPGTRLTVT.

The rearrangement uses TRBV27 and TRBJ2-1; weak D call: TRBD1 (6 bases). V shed 3 bases and J shed 10 bases, with 19 bases lying between them. From germline, CDR1 is MNHEY and CDR2 SMNVEV (reference sequence). This CDR3 comprises 15 residues. CDR3: CASSFPGSGAYEQFF. CDR3 in DNA: TGTGCCAGCAGTTTCCCCGGGTCAGGGGCTTACGAGCAGTTCTTC.

This clonotype was seen ten or more times. V gene TRBV4-1 combines with J gene TRBJ1-5; D may be TRBD1 (6 bases). The CDR3 has 13 amino acids. CDR1 and CDR2 (germline): MGHRA, YSYEKL. V lost 4 bases and J 5 bases, leaving 9 bases between the germline ends. CDR3 loop: CASSRQGYQPQHF. The DNA for the CDR3 is TGCGCCAGCAGCCGCCAGGGGTATCAGCCCCAGCATTTT.

This clonotype came up many times. This chain links TRBV27 with TRBJ2-1, with D possibly being TRBD2 (6 bases). Germline assignment: CDR1 MNHEY and CDR2 SMNVEV (reference sequence). Trimming took 5 bases from V and 9 from J, leaving 14 bases between them. There are 13 residues in the CDR3. Written as DNA, the CDR3 is TGTGCCAGCAGTCTTCTAGACGGGGGTGAGCAGTTCTTC. It codes for CASSLLDGGEQFF.

In its sample, this clonotype was seen many times. The V call is TRBV5-6, the J call TRBJ2-7; D gene ambiguous. Germline V CDR1 and CDR2: SGHDT, YYEEEE. This CDR3 has 16 amino acids. Deletions cut 4 bases from V and 0 bases from J, with 17 bases between. In DNA, the CDR3 is TGTGCCAGCAGCCCCCTTGTCGGTATCCCCTCCTACGAGCAGTACTTC. It codes for CASSPLVGIPSYEQYF.

This clonotype was counted ten times or more. This sequence joins TRBV4-1 and TRBJ1-2, with TRBD1 matching 7 bases. Germline CDR1 MGHRA, CDR2 YSYEKL. V dropped 1 base and J dropped 7; count of bases not matched to a gene: 3. The CDR3 runs to 13 residues. CDR3 in amino acids: CASSQGQGGGYTF. The CDR3 coding sequence is TGCGCCAGCAGCCAAGGGCAGGGGGGTGGCTACACCTTC.

In its sample, this clonotype was seen many times. The V gene is TRBV15, the J gene TRBJ2-1; 11 bases are shared with TRBD2. Germline V gives CDR1 LNHNV, CDR2 YYDKDF (reference sequence). V lost 3 bases and J lost 2; bases outside the gene matches: 3. This CDR3 has 16 amino acids. This chain's CDR3 is CATSSETSGAYNEQFF. The CDR3 DNA reads as TGTGCCACCAGCAGTGAGACTAGCGGGGCCTACAATGAGCAGTTCTTC.

This clonotype has ten or more counts. The chain links TRBV5-1 to TRBJ1-1, with a possible D match to TRBD1 (5 bases). V was clipped by 3 bases and J by 0 bases, with 12 bases between them. This CDR3 spans 15 amino acids. Per the germline V gene, CDR1 is SGHRS and CDR2 is YFSETQ. DNA for the CDR3: TGCGCCAGCAGCTCGGGGGGGACGTTGAACACTGAAGCTTTCTTT. Its translation is CASSSGGTLNTEAFF.

This clonotype was seen at least ten times. J is TRBJ2-1 and V is TRBV7-3; the D is unclear. The V end was cut by 4 bases, the J end by 8 bases, with 18 bases between. This CDR3 region has 15 residues. Per germline, CDR1 SGHTA and CDR2 FQGTGA. This CDR3 reads CASSSVGPFGDEQFF. CDR3 bases: TGTGCCAGCAGCTCGGTAGGCCCCTTTGGGGATGAGCAGTTCTTC.

This clonotype was seen many times. The rearrangement links TRBV5-1 to TRBJ2-2; 7 bases are shared with TRBD1. Germline V gene lookup returns CDR1 SGHRS and CDR2 YFSETQ. V was clipped by 3 bases and J by 10 bases; unmatched bases: 12. The CDR3 has 15 residues. CDR3 sequence (DNA): TGCGCCAGCAGCTCACCCGACAGGGTTAACCAGGAGCTGTTTTTT. Translation gives CASSSPDRVNQELFF.

This clonotype was counted many times. The chain employs TRBV12-3 or TRBV12-4 and TRBJ1-5; D call uncertain. This CDR3 has 14 amino acids. The V and J ends lost 4 bases and 1 base respectively, with 8 bases between them. CDR3 region: CASSYHVSNQPQHF. CDR3 bases: TGTGCCAGCAGTTACCATGTAAGCAATCAGCCCCAGCATTTT.

By proportion, this clonotype is medium-sized. The chain carries TRBV5-1 and TRBJ2-7; unclear D gene. There are 14 residues in the CDR3. Germline CDR1 SGHRS, CDR2 YFSETQ. V was clipped by 0 bases and J by 5 bases, with 12 bases between them. Here the CDR3 reads CASSLGRNQDEQYF. DNA for the CDR3: TGCGCCAGCAGCTTGGGCAGAAACCAGGACGAGCAGTACTTC.

The sample holds a few counts of this clonotype. The CDR3 loop is CAWSLTSGLYEQYF. The CDR3 coding sequence is TGTGCCTGGAGTCTGACTAGCGGACTTTACGAGCAGTACTTC. This chain uses TRBV30 with TRBJ2-7; 9 nucleotides agree with TRBD2. J lost 4 bases, V lost 2 bases, and 6 bases had no gene match. The length of the CDR3 is 14 residues. The germline V gene encodes CDR1 GTSNPN and CDR2 SVGIG (reference sequence).

This clonotype occurred many times. CDR3 nucleotides: TGCGCCAGCAGCTTTGCCAGGACCGACCTCGAGCAGTACTTC. It yields the protein CASSFARTDLEQYF. The chain uses TRBV5-1 and TRBJ2-7; D gene uncertain. Germline V lookup: CDR1 SGHRS, CDR2 YFSETQ. V was shortened by 2 bases and J by 6 bases, with 15 bases between the two germline ends. CDR3 length equals 14 residues.

In its sample, this clonotype was seen many times. V gene TRBV5-1 combines with J gene TRBJ1-2; 11 nucleotides align to TRBD1. Germline V lookup: CDR1 SGHRS, CDR2 YFSETQ. The CDR3 sequence is 15 residues long. Losses at the gene ends were 0 bases for V and 8 bases for J; bases not matched to a gene: 6. Here the CDR3 DNA reads TGCGCCAGCAGCTTGGGGACAGGGGGCACTGAAGGCTACACCTTC. Protein: CASSLGTGGTEGYTF.

The rearrangement uses TRBV7-2 and TRBJ2-3; D gene unclear. Germline-derived CDR1 and CDR2 are SGHTA and FQGNSA. The CDR3 consists of 14 residues. V lost 0 bases, J lost 3 bases, and 7 bases lay in between. CDR3 coding DNA: TGTGCCAGCAGCTTAGCCTCTAGAACAGATACGCAGTATTTT. This encodes CASSLASRTDTQYF.

The genes are TRBV20-1 and TRBJ1-2, with 7 nucleotides matching TRBD1. The CDR3 contains 14 residues. The J segment lost 5 bases and the V segment lost 5 bases, leaving 11 bases of the junction unmatched. CDR1 DFQATT and CDR2 SNEGSKA come from the germline V gene (reference sequence). The CDR3 here is CSARSGTEIYGYTF. The CDR3 region has the DNA TGCAGTGCTCGCTCCGGGACAGAAATATATGGCTACACCTTC.

The rearrangement joins TRBV20-1 to TRBJ2-1, with TRBD2 matching 7 bases. This CDR3 spans 16 amino acids. Unmatched junction bases numbered 19, after V lost 5 bases and J lost 9 bases. Germline V CDR1 and CDR2: DFQATT, SNEGSKA (reference sequence). CDR3 sequence reads: CSAGLGGTTLSGEQFF. The CDR3 DNA sequence: TGCAGTGCTGGCCTCGGGGGGACTACCCTTTCTGGTGAGCAGTTCTTC.

This clonotype was counted at least ten times. The rearrangement links TRBV10-3 to TRBJ2-7, with D tentatively TRBD1 (6 bases). This CDR3 contains 14 residues. Per germline, CDR1 ENHRY and CDR2 SYGVKD. V lost 11 bases and J lost 3, with 20 bases in between. The CDR3 DNA follows: TGTGCCTCGGTAGGGGGAAACAAGGACTACGAGCAGTACTTC. It specifies CASVGGNKDYEQYF.

This sequence joins TRBV7-9 and TRBJ2-7; D is undetermined. Looked up from germline, CDR1 is SEHNR and CDR2 is FQNEAQ (reference sequence). The CDR3 loop spans 14 amino acids. V lost 5 bases, J lost 2 bases, and 13 bases lay in between. DNA of the CDR3: TGTGCCAGCAGCACTATTGGCAGTCCCTACGAGCAGTACTTC. It is translated as CASSTIGSPYEQYF.

This sequence joins TRBV20-1 and TRBJ2-3, with 8 bases that match TRBD2. This CDR3 is 14 amino acids long. In germline, CDR1 is DFQATT, CDR2 SNEGSKA (reference sequence). V shed 5 bases, J shed 2 bases, and the junction held 6 bases outside the gene matches. CDR3 DNA: TGCAGTGCTGGCCTCGGGGGGGTCACAGATACGCAGTATTTT. This translates into CSAGLGGVTDTQYF.

This clonotype was observed at least ten times. The chain carries TRBV3-1 and TRBJ2-5, with D maybe TRBD2 (6 bases). The CDR3 consists of 15 residues. Germline CDR1 LGHDT, CDR2 YNNKEL (reference sequence). V was clipped by 2 bases and J by 1 base, with 11 bases between them. The CDR3 loop is CASSQRLALQETQYF. The CDR3 bases are TGTGCCAGCAGCCAACGGCTAGCGCTCCAAGAGACCCAGTACTTC.

In this sample, this clonotype turned up many times. This sequence joins TRBV4-1 and TRBJ2-1; perhaps TRBD1 as D (6 bases). The CDR3 length is 13 residues. The ends were cut back, 4 bases at V and 7 bases at J, with 11 bases in the middle. Germline V gives CDR1 MGHRA, CDR2 YSYEKL. The chain's CDR3 is CASSPKRGNEQFF. The DNA for the CDR3 is TGCGCCAGCAGCCCCAAGAGGGGGAATGAGCAGTTCTTC.

This rearrangement joins TRBV20-1 to TRBJ2-3; TRBD1 matches at 7 bases. Germline CDR1 is DFQATT and CDR2 is SNEGSKA (reference sequence). The length of the CDR3 is 13 residues. Trimming at V came to 6 bases and at J to 0 bases, leaving 3 bases not matched to a gene. Written as DNA, the CDR3 is TGCAGTGCAACGGGACAGAGCACAGATACGCAGTATTTT. Its protein is CSATGQSTDTQYF.

This clonotype was counted many times. This rearrangement joins TRBV20-1 to TRBJ1-1; weak D call: TRBD1 (5 bases). Looked up from germline, CDR1 is DFQATT and CDR2 is SNEGSKA (reference sequence). The V end lost 6 bases, the J end lost 5 bases, and 19 bases lay between the germline ends. The CDR3 is 14 amino acids. CDR3 protein: CSAGYRTGLTEAFF. The CDR3 DNA sequence: TGCAGTGCCGGATATAGGACGGGACTTACTGAAGCTTTCTTT.

This chain uses TRBV20-1 with TRBJ2-7; weak D call: TRBD2 (5 bases). The CDR3 is 12 residues long. The V and J ends lost 4 bases and 2 bases respectively, with 9 bases between them. CDR1 and CDR2 (germline): DFQATT, SNEGSKA (reference sequence). In nucleotides, the CDR3 is TGCAGTGCTAAACTAGGTACCTACGAGCAGTACTTC. Its translation is CSAKLGTYEQYF.

There are many counts of this clonotype. The J gene is TRBJ2-7, the V gene TRBV20-1; 9 nucleotides line up with TRBD1. The junction had 12 bases not matched to a gene; V was cut back by 0 bases and J by 3 bases. Per germline, CDR1 DFQATT and CDR2 SNEGSKA (reference sequence). The CDR3 is made up of 17 amino acids. This CDR3 is CSARDRGRGQGGYEQYF. CDR3 sequence (DNA): TGCAGTGCTAGAGATAGGGGGAGGGGACAGGGAGGCTACGAGCAGTACTTC.